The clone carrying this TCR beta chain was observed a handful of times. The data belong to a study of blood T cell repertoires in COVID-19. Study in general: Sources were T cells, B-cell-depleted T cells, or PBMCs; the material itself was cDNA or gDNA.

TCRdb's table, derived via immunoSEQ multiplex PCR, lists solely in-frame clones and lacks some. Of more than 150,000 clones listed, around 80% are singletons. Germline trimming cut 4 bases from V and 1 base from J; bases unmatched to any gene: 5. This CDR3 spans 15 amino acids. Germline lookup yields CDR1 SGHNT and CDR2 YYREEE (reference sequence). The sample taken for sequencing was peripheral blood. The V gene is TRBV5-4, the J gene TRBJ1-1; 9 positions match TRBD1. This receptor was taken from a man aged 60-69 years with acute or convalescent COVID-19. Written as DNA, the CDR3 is TGTGCCAGCAGCCCGAGGGGACAGGGGAACACTGAAGCTTTCTTT. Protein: CASSPRGQGNTEAFF.